This T cell receptor (beta chain) was profiled in a study of shared clonotypes between healthy human individuals (dated by TCRdb to 2018 to 2021). Regarding the complete study: Two women and a few men aged 18 to 49 years were included in the cohort. Leukapheresis yielded between about 0.94 and 9 billion PBMCs per donor. For each donor, CD4 naive and CD4 memory were each run on three plates, CD8 naive on two plates, and CD8 memory on one plate. Different laboratories and diverse techniques were used to prepare libraries and sequence TCR repertoires, to increase sequencing depth and limit assay-specific biases. The study deeply sequenced blood TCR repertoires of about 5 healthy adults to estimate repertoire size and the extent of clonotype sharing between individuals. Study-wide findings and limitations: Sampling was limited to blood, and TCR repertoires in tissue likely differ from TCR repertoires in blood. Compared with non-shared clonotypes, the clonotypes found in all four sorted-subset donors had higher generation probabilities. The small number of donors limited the genetic and exposure-history diversity represented. Incomplete sequencing was indicated by rarefaction of sorted-subset datasets, despite the large sequencing depth. Naive subsets generally had larger estimated clonotype richness than memory subsets. When several donors were compared, the shared fraction of clonotypes was 5% to 6.5% for naive CD4, around 3.5% for naive CD8, 2% to 2.5% for memory CD4, and about 0.36% for memory CD8. Based on pairwise subsampling, the degree of clonotype sharing among donors was expected to be affected by sequencing depth.

For this clone: Its antigen has not been determined. Base qualities were left out, and no much larger clone turns up one base away.

The CDR3 sequence holds 13 residues, the cysteine and phenylalanine included. The sequence is cut down to CDR3 DNA, 39 bases in frame from base 1. V and J lose 3 bases and 8 bases, and a span of 8 bases separates them. Taken from the germline V gene, the CDR1 and CDR2 loops are SGHTA and FQGNSA. Healthy HIV-negative adults with no recently reported acute infections or vaccinations were included as donors. Every donor was a Caucasian adult living in Nashville, Tennessee, USA. CD4+ T cells were enriched by magnetic negative selection; naive cells were then positively selected on CD45RA, and the negative fraction formed the memory subset. Blood was obtained by leukapheresis, after which PBMCs were separated by Ficoll-Histopaque density gradient centrifugation and cryopreserved in liquid nitrogen vapor phase. Purity and quantity of every magnetically sorted T cell population were checked by analytical flow cytometry. Genomic DNA was isolated from every sorted fraction and measured by UV absorbance on a Nanodrop 2000c.

TCR CDR3 regions were amplified from genomic DNA by multiplex PCR using the deep immunoSEQ assay. Extracted genomic DNA from each cell subset was spread evenly across all wells of several immunoSEQ 96-well plates, with each plate serving as a replicate. For sorted subsets, about 200 ng genomic DNA, equal to tens of thousands of T cell genomes, was loaded into each replicate PCR. Purified libraries were quantified with a Qubit 3.0 fluorometer, sized on a Bioanalyzer 2100, and re-quantified with the KAPA Library Quantification kit. A separate single-read 150-cycle Illumina NextSeq 550 flow cell was used to sequence each immunoSEQ 96-well plate. Concerning the study's data processing: Because the immunoSEQ output included only junctional sequences and no quality scores, the filtering could not be the same as the filtering used for full-length reads. To assign V/J genes and CDR3, sequences were annotated using PyIR, a Python wrapper for IgBLAST v1.9, with IMGT germline references. Reads were removed for weak V/J assignments (E-value above 1e-6), missing CDR3, stop codons, out-of-frame junctions, or ambiguous translated residues. V3J clonotypes were defined as sequences sharing the same inferred V gene, J gene, and CDR3 amino acid sequence. To compute the percentage overlap between repertoires, the number of shared unique clonotypes was divided by the size of the smaller repertoire. Three approaches were used to assess repertoire richness: RTK rarefaction, the Chao1 estimator, and Recon v2.1 estimates of unobserved clonotypes. Generation probabilities were computed with OLGA for all TCRbeta clonotypes obtained by the gDNA method from several donors. In TCRdb, the immuneACCESS table is reduced to in-frame sequences with V and J assigned. These tables do not hold every clone; where another copy was compared, an unresolved V gene accounts for under half, and the others remain unexplained. V, J and clone size were drawn from that table, and D and trimming were deduced from the DNA. This sample is represented by around 1 million clones; over 60% of them were singletons. The ten largest clones take up about 1.5% of the sample.

The chain is made from TRBV7-2 and TRBJ1-6, with the D segment identity uncertain. Sequenced input: memory CD4+ T cells sorted from blood. The cell subset or site label on this specimen signifies: CD45RA-negative fraction. This receptor was obtained from a man between 18 and 29 years old in good health. The CDR3 region reads CASSFDRDSPLHF. At the DNA level, the sequence is TGTGCCAGCAGCTTTGACCGGGATTCACCCCTCCACTTT. Here the CDR3 is joined to the reference TRBV7-2 and TRBJ1-6 genes, and the full variable domain is: GAGVSQSPSNKVTEKGKDVELRCDPISGHTALYWYRQSLGQGLEFLIYFQGNSAPDKSGLPSDRFSAERTGGSVSTLTIQRTQQEDSAVYLCASSFDRDSPLHFGNGTRLTVT.